There are many counts of the clone carrying this TCR beta chain. The entry originates in a study of neurological immune-mediated disorders. By 5'RACE with 10-nucleotide random UMIs, the cDNA was made. TCRdb analysed the 5' RACE reads with MiXCR anew, one entry per CDR3 protein. The table lists 93,000 or so distinct CDR3 sequences, 10% to 12% of them singletons, with 3.1% in the top ten. This CDR3 has 15 residues. CDR1 SGHVS and CDR2 FQNEAQ come from the germline V gene. Trimming left V 1 base short and J 0 bases short, with 10 bases between. Time point here: longitudinal time-point 3. This sequence was found in a female donor with HTLV-1-associated myelopathy (HAM/TSP). This chain joins TRBV7-8 and TRBJ2-7; D is possibly TRBD1 (6 bases). The sequenced sample consisted of PBMCs. CDR3 DNA sequence: TGTGCCAGCAGCTTAGAGACAGGATCCTCCTACGAGCAGTACTTC. Amino acid sequence: CASSLETGSSYEQYF.